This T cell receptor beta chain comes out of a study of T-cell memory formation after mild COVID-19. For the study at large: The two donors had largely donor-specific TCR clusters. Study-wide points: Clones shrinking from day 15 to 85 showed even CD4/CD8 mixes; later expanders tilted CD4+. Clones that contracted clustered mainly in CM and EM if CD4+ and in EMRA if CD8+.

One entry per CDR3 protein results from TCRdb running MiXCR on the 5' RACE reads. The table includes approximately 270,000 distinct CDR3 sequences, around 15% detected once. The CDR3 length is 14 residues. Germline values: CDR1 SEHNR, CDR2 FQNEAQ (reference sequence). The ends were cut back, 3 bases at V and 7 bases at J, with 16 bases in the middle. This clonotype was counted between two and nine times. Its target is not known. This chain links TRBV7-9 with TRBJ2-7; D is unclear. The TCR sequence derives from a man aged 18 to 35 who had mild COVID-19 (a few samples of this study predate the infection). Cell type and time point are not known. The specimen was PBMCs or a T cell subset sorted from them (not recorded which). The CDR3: CASSLVHTWEEQYF. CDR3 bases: TGTGCCAGCAGCTTGGTACACACCTGGGAAGAGCAGTACTTC.